This T cell receptor beta chain appears in the sequencing data of a study of blood T cell repertoires in COVID-19. Study in general: Researchers got acute and convalescent COVID-19 samples from the United States, Italy and Spain. T cells, B-cell-depleted T cells, or PBMCs supplied cDNA or gDNA.

Authors' data handling: Using reference gene primer amplification, nucleated cell counts were estimated. Profiled with immunoSEQ multiplex PCR; TCRdb holds only in-frame clones, not every one. V, J and clone size reflect that table, while D and trimming were determined from the DNA. The sample lists about 54,000 clones; 90% were seen once. This CDR3 has 12 amino acids. V trimming: 5 bases; J trimming: 8 bases; junction bases outside the gene matches: 3. The chain recombines TRBV12-3 or TRBV12-4 with TRBJ1-1, with TRBD1 matching 9 bases. The source of this sequence is a middle-aged man with acute or convalescent COVID-19. Sequenced input: peripheral blood. CDR3 nucleotide sequence: TGTGCCAGCAGTACAGGGGGCCCCGAAGCTTTCTTT. Residues: CASSTGGPEAFF.